The next 11 T cell receptor beta chains were all read from a single sample in a study of shared clonotypes between healthy human individuals. Profiled with immunoSEQ multiplex PCR; TCRdb holds only in-frame clones, not every one. The sample yields around 1.6 million clones, 95% to 99% seen once. The sequencing input was naive CD4+ T cells sorted from blood. Noted subset: CD45RA+ positively selected. All receptors derive from a man younger than 45 in good health.

About this clone: This sample also contains other DNA sequences that code for the same CDR3. This chain connects TRBV5-1 to TRBJ2-5; D is unclear. The CDR3 has 12 amino acids. CDR1 is SGHRS and CDR2 is YFSETQ in the germline V gene. V was shortened by 0 bases and J by 5 bases, with 5 bases between the two germline ends. Here the CDR3 DNA reads TGCGCCAGCAGCTTGGTTGGGGAGACCCAGTACTTC. It translates to CASSLVGETQYF. The full variable domain, its missing parts supplied by reference TRBV5-1 and TRBJ2-5, is KAGVTQTPRYLIKTRGQQVTLSCSPISGHRSVSWYQQTPGQGLQFLFEYFSETQRNKGNFPGRFSGRQFSNSRSEMNVSTLELGDSALYLCASSLVGETQYFGPGTRLLVL.

V gene TRBV21-1 combines with J gene TRBJ2-2; the DNA was not compared with TRBD2, the D call given in the table. TRBV21-1 has pseudogene status. This CDR3 region has 18 residues. The CDR3 sequence: CASSNRAGAGGNTGELFF. The CDR3 nucleotides read TGTGCCAGCAGCAATCGTGCGGGAGCGGGAGGGAACACCGGGGAGCTGTTTTTT.

V gene TRBV5-1 combines with J gene TRBJ2-1; weak D call: TRBD1 (5 bases). The CDR3 is made up of 14 amino acids. Trimming left V 0 bases short and J 5 bases short, with 9 bases between. In germline, CDR1 is SGHRS, CDR2 YFSETQ. The chain's CDR3 is CASSLVQVDNEQFF. The CDR3 region has the DNA TGCGCCAGCAGCTTGGTACAGGTGGACAATGAGCAGTTCTTC.

The J gene is TRBJ2-7, the V gene TRBV5-1; the D gene is possibly TRBD1 (5 bases). V dropped 3 bases and J dropped 2 bases, with 18 bases sitting between them. The CDR3 totals 16 residues. CDR1 is SGHRS, CDR2 YFSETQ, per germline. The CDR3 loop reads CASSSRPSGNTYEQYF. For the CDR3, the DNA is TGCGCCAGCAGCTCCCGCCCGTCAGGGAACACCTACGAGCAGTACTTC.

The genes are TRBV5-1 and TRBJ1-5, with D unclear. Germline loops: CDR1 SGHRS, CDR2 YFSETQ. V was clipped by 0 bases and J by 0 bases, with 4 bases between them. This CDR3 is 14 amino acids long. The CDR3 spells CASSLAPSNQPQHF. The CDR3 DNA is TGCGCCAGCAGCTTGGCCCCTAGCAATCAGCCCCAGCATTTT.

The sample holds one count of this clone. The V and J genes are TRBV20-1 and TRBJ2-3, with D hard to call. The CDR3 length is 11 residues. V was shortened by 3 bases and J by 2 bases, with 3 bases between the two germline ends. Germline values: CDR1 DFQATT, CDR2 SNEGSKA (reference sequence). This CDR3 reads CSASDTDTQYF. The CDR3 DNA reads as TGCAGTGCTAGCGACACAGATACGCAGTATTTT.

This chain joins TRBV9 and TRBJ2-7; D gene unclear. V was clipped by 3 bases and J by 6 bases, with 13 bases between them. This CDR3 is built from 13 residues. CDR1 SGDLS and CDR2 YYNGEE come from the germline V gene. CDR3 protein: CASSGELPREQYF. CDR3 bases: TGTGCCAGCAGCGGGGAACTACCGCGCGAGCAGTACTTC.

The chain combines TRBV7-8 with TRBJ2-7; D is unresolved. Looked up from germline, CDR1 is SGHVS and CDR2 is FQNEAQ. The length of the CDR3 is 11 residues. Trimming took 4 bases from V and 6 from J, leaving 7 bases between them. The CDR3, as DNA: TGTGCCAGCAGCTACACACGCGAGCAGTACTTC. Its protein product is CASSYTREQYF. The full variable domain, its missing parts supplied by reference TRBV7-8 and TRBJ2-7, is GAGVSQSPRYKVAKRGQDVALRCDPISGHVSLFWYQQALGQGPEFLTYFQNEAQLDKSGLPSDRFFAERPEGSVSTLKIQRTQQEDSAVYLCASSYTREQYFGPGTRLTVT.

This chain links TRBV28 with TRBJ1-1, with D unclear. The germline gives CDR1 MDHEN, CDR2 SYDVKM. The CDR3 contains 11 residues. Trimming took 7 bases from V and 5 from J, leaving 8 bases between them. In nucleotides, the CDR3 is TGTGCCAGCACCTCGAATACTGAAGCTTTCTTT. Translation gives CASTSNTEAFF. The full variable domain, its missing parts supplied by reference TRBV28 and TRBJ1-1, is DVKVTQSSRYLVKRTGEKVFLECVQDMDHENMFWYRQDPGLGLRLIYFSYDVKMKEKGDIPEGYSVSREKKERFSLILESASTNQTSMYLCASTSNTEAFFGQGTRLTVV.

This clone came up once. Other nucleotide sequences from this sample produce the same CDR3. This CDR3 is CAISTGFGNTIYF. In DNA, the CDR3 is TGTGCCATCAGTACAGGGTTCGGAAACACCATATATTTT. The chain uses TRBV10-3 and TRBJ1-3; D may be TRBD1 (6 bases). The CDR3 contains 13 residues. Germline-derived CDR1 and CDR2 are ENHRY and SYGVKD. V lost 5 bases and J 4 bases, leaving 9 bases between the germline ends.

V and J are TRBV30 and TRBJ2-5; 9 bases are shared with TRBD1. The CDR3 covers 12 residues. With 7 bases clipped from V and 2 bases from J, the junction kept 2 bases outside the gene matches. Germline-derived CDR1 and CDR2 are GTSNPN and SVGIG (reference sequence). The DNA for the CDR3 is TGTGCCTCGGGACAGGGACAAGAGACCCAGTACTTC. It translates to CASGQGQETQYF.